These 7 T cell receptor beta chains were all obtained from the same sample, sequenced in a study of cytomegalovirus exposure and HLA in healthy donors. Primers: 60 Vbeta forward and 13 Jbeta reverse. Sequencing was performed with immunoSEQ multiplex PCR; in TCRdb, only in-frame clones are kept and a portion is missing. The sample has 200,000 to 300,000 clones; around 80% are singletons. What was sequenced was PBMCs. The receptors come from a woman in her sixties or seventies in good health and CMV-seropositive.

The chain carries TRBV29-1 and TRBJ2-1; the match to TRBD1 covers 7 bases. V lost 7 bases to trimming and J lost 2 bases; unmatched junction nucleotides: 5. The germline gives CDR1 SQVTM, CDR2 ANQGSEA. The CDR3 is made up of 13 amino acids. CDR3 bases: TGCAGCGGCCGGGACAGAACCTACAATGAGCAGTTCTTC. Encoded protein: CSGRDRTYNEQFF.

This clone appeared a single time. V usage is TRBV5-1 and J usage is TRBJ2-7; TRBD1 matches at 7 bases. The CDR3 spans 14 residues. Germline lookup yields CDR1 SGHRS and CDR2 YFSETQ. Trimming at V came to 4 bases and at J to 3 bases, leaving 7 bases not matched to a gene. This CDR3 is CASSAMGQRYEQYF. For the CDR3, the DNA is TGCGCCAGCAGCGCCATGGGACAGCGCTACGAGCAGTACTTC. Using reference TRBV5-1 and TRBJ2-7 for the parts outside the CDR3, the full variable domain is KAGVTQTPRYLIKTRGQQVTLSCSPISGHRSVSWYQQTPGQGLQFLFEYFSETQRNKGNFPGRFSGRQFSNSRSEMNVSTLELGDSALYLCASSAMGQRYEQYFGPGTRLTVT.

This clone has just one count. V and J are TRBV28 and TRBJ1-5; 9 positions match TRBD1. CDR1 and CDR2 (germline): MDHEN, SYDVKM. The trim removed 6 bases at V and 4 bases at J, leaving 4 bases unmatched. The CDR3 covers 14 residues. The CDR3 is CASSPGQGNQPQHF. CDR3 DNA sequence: TGTGCCAGCAGCCCGGGACAGGGAAATCAGCCCCAGCATTTT.

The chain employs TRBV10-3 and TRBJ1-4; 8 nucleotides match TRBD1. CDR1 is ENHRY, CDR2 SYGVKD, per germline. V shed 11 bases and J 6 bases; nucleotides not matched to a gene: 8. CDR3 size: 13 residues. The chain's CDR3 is CAARTGWDEKLFF. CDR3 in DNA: TGTGCCGCCCGGACAGGGTGGGATGAAAAACTGTTTTTT.

In DNA, the CDR3 is TGCGCCAGCAGCCCCCAATCACAGGGCTCCCGGTGGGAGTTCTTC. Its translation is CASSPQSQGSRWEFF. The chain recombines TRBV4-1 with TRBJ2-1; D may be TRBD1 (6 bases). This CDR3 spans 15 amino acids. V was shortened by 4 bases and J by 14 bases, with 24 bases between the two germline ends. Germline V lookup: CDR1 MGHRA, CDR2 YSYEKL.

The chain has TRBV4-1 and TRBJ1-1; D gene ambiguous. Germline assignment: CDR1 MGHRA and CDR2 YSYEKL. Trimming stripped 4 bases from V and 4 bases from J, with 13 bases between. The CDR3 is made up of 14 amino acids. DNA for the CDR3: TGCGCCAGCAGCCCCGTAGACGGAGGCACTGAAGCTTTCTTT. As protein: CASSPVDGGTEAFF.

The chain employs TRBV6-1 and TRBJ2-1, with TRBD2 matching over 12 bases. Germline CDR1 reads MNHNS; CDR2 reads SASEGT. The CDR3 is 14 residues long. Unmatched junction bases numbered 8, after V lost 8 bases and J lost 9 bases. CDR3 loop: CASSMTSGSGEQFF. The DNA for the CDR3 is TGTGCCAGCTCCATGACTAGCGGGAGCGGTGAGCAGTTCTTC.